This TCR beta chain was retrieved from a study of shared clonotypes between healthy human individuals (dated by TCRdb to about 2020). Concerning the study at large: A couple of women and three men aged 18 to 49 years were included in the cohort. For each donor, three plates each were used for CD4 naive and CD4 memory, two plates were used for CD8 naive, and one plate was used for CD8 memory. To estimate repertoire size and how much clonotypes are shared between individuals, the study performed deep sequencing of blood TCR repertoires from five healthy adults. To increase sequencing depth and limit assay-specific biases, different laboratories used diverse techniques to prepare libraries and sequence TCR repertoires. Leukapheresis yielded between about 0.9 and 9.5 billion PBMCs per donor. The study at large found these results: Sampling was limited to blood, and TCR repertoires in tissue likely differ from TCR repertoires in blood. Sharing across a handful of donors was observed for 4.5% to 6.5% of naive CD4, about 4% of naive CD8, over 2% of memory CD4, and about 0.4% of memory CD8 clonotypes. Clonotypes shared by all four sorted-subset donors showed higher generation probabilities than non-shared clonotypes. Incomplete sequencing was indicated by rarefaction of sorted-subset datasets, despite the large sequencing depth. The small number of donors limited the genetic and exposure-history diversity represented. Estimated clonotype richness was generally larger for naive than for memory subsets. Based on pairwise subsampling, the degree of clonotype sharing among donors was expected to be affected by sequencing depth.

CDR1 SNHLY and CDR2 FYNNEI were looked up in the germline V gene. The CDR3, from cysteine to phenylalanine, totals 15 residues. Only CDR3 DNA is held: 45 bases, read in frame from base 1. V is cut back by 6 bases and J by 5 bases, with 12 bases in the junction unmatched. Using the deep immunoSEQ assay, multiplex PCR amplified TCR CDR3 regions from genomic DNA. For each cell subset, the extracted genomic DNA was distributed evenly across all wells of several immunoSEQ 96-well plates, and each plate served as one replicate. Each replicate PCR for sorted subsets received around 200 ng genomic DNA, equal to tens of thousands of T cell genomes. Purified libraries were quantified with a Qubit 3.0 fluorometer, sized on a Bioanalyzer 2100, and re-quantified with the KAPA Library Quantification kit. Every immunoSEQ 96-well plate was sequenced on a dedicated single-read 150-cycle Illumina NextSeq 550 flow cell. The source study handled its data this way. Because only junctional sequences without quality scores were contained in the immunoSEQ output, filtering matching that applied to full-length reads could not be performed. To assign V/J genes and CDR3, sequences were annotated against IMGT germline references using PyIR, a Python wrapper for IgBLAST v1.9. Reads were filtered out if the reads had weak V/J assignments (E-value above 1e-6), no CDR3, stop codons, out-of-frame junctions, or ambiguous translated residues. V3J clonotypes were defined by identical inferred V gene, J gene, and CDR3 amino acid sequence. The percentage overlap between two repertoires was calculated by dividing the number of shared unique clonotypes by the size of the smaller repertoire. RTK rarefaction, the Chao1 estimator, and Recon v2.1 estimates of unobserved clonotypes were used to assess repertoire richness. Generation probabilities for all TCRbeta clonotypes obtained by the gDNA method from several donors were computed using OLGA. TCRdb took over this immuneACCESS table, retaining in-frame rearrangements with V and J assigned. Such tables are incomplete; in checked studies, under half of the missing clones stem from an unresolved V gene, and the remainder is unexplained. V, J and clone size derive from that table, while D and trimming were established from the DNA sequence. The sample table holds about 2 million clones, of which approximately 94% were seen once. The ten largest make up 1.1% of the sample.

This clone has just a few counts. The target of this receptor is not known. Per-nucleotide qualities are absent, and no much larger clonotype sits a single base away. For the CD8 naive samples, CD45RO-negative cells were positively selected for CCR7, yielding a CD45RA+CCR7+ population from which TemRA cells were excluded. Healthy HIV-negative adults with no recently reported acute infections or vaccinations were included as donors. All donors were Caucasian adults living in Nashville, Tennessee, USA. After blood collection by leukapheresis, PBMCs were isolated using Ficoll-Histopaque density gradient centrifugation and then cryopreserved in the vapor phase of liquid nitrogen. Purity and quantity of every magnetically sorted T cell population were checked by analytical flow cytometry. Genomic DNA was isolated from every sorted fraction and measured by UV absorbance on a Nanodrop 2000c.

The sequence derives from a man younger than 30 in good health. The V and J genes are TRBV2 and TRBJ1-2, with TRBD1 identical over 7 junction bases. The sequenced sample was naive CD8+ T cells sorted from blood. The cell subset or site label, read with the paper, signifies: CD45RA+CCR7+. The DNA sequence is TGTGCCAGCAGGGAAAAGGGACAGAACAGATATGGCTACACCTTC. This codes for CASREKGQNRYGYTF.